This T cell receptor (beta chain) is from a study of OX40 agonist ivuxolimab in advanced cancers. About the study: Of the patients, three showed partial responses, one with hepatocellular carcinoma and two with cutaneous melanoma.

This table comes from immunoSEQ multiplex PCR, and its TCRdb copy is limited to in-frame clones, with some not included. The sample includes 75,000 to 90,000 clones, 91% of them seen just once. Germline CDR1 is SGHDN and CDR2 is FVKESK. The CDR3 runs to 13 residues. Trimming pared 0 bases from V and 5 bases from J, leaving 7 bases between. People who had autoimmune disease history or systemic immunosuppression were excluded. Material: CD4+ or CD8+ T cells sorted from blood, obtained in a trial of the OX40 agonist ivuxolimab. The TCR originated in an adult with an advanced solid tumor such as melanoma, head and neck, liver or kidney cancer. The rearrangement uses TRBV14 and TRBJ1-2; a possible D gene is TRBD1 (5 bases). The CDR3 nucleotides read TGTGCCAGCAGCCAAGATTCAGGGTATGGCTACACCTTC. It specifies CASSQDSGYGYTF.